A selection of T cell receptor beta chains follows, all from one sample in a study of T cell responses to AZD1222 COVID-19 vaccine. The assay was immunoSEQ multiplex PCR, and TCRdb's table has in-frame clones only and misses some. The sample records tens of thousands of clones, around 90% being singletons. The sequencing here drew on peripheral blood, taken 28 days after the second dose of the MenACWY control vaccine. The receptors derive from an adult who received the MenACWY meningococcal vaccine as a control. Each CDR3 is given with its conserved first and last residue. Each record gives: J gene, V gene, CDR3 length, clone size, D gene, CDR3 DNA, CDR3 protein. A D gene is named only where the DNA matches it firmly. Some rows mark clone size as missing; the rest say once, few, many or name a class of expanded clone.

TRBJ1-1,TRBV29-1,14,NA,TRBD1,TGCAGCACACGGACAGGGGGAGGTCACACTGAAGCTTTCTTT,CSTRTGGGHTEAFF
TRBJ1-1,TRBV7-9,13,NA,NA,TGTGCCAGCAGCGCGGGGCAGAACACTGAAGCTTTCTTT,CASSAGQNTEAFF
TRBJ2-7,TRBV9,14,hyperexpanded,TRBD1,TGTGCCAGCAATGAGGGGACAGGGACAAACGAGCAGTACTTC,CASNEGTGTNEQYF
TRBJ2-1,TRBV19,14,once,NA,TGTGCCAGTAGTAGAACTAGCACGGGTAATGAGCAGTTCTTC,CASSRTSTGNEQFF
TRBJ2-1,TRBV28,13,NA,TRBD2,TGTGCCAGCAACGGGGGGGGTGAGAATGAGCAGTTCTTC,CASNGGGENEQFF
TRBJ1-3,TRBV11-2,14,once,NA,TGTGCCAGCAGCTTAAGTCCCACTGGAAACACCATATATTTT,CASSLSPTGNTIYF
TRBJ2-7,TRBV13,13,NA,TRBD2,TGTGCCAGCAGCTCGGGACTAGGGTACGAGCAGTACTTC,CASSSGLGYEQYF
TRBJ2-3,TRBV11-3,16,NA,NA,TGTGCCAGCCCGGGGCTAGCCACGTGCGATACAGATACGCAGTATTTT,CASPGLATCDTDTQYF
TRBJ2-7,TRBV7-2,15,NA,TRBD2,TGTGCCAGCAGTCGAACTAGCGGGATCCCCTACGAGCAGTACTTC,CASSRTSGIPYEQYF
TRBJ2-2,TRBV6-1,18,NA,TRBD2,TGTGCCAGCAGTGAAATTAGGGGACTAGCGCCGGCGGGCGGGGAGCTGTTTTTT,CASSEIRGLAPAGGELFF
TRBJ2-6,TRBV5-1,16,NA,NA,TGCGCCAGCAGCTCGGGACGAATCTCTGGGGCCAACGTCCTGACTTTC,CASSSGRISGANVLTF
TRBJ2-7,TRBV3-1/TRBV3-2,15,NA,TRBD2,TGTGCCAGCAGTCAACTAGCGTCGTACTCCTACGAGCAGTACTTC,CASSQLASYSYEQYF
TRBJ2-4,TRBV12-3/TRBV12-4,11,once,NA,TGTGCCAGCAGTTTATTAGAGGTTCAGTACTTC,CASSLLEVQYF
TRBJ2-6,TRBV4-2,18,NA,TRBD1,TGTGCCAGCAGCCAGAATACCGGGACAGGGGCTGGGGCCAACGTCCTGACTTTC,CASSQNTGTGAGANVLTF
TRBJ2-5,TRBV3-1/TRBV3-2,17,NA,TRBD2,TGTGCCAGCAGCCAAAGGCTAGCGGGAGGGCCGGTAGAGACCCAGTACTTC,CASSQRLAGGPVETQYF
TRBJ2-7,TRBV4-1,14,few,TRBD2,TGCGCCAGCAGCCAAGGACTAGCGGGAGGGGCGCAGTACTTC,CASSQGLAGGAQYF
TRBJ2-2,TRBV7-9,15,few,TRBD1,TGTGCCAGCAGCTACCGGGACAGGGTCACCGGGGAGCTGTTTTTT,CASSYRDRVTGELFF
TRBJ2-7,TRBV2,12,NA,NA,TGTGCCAGCCGGGGCAGTAACTACGAGCAGTACTTC,CASRGSNYEQYF
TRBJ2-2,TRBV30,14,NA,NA,TGTGCCTGGAGTGTATCCCCACACACCGGGGAGCTGTTTTTT,CAWSVSPHTGELFF
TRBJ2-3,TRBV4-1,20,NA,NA,TGCGCCAGCAGCCAAGATAAATTGTCGAGGAGACAGGCTCCCTTTTATACGCAGTATTTT,CASSQDKLSRRQAPFYTQYF
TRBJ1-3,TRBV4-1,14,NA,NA,TGCGCCAGCAGCGTCCGTATCTCTGGAAACACCATATATTTT,CASSVRISGNTIYF
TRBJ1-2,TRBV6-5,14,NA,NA,TGTGCCAGCAGGAGGGCAGAAAACTACTATGGCTACACCTTC,CASRRAENYYGYTF
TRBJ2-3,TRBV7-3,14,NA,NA,TGTGCCAGCAGCTCCGGTTCGTACACAGATACGCAGTATTTT,CASSSGSYTDTQYF
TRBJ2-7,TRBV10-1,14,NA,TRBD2,TGCGCCAGCAGTGAGAGGCGGGAGGGCCTCGAGCAGTACTTC,CASSERREGLEQYF
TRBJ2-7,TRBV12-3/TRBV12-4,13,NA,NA,TGTGCCAGCAGTTTAAAAGGGTCCTACGAGCAGTACTTC,CASSLKGSYEQYF
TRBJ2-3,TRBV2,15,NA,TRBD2,TGTGCCACCAATCCTAGCGGGAGTCTCGCAGATACGCAGTATTTT,CATNPSGSLADTQYF
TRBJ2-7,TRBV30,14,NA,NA,TGTGCCTGGAGTGGGTCAGCTTTACTGGCCGAGCAGTACTTC,CAWSGSALLAEQYF
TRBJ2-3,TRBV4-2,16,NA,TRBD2,TGTGCCAGCAGCCCCAGGGAGGGCGGGGACACAGATACGCAGTATTTT,CASSPREGGDTDTQYF
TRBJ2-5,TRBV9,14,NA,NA,TGTGCCAGCAGCCAGTCCGGGGGGCGAGAGACCCAGTACTTC,CASSQSGGRETQYF